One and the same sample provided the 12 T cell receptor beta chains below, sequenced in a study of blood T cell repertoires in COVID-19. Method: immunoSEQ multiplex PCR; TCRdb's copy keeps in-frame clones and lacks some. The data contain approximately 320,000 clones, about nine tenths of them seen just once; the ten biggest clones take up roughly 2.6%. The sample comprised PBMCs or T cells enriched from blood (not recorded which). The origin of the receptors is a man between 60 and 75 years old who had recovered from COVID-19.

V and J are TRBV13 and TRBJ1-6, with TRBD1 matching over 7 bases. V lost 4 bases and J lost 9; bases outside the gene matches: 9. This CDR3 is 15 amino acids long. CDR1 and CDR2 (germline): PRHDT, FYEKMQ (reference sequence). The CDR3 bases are TGTGCCAGCAGCTGGGGGACAGTAATTGGTTCACCCCTCCACTTT. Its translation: CASSWGTVIGSPLHF.

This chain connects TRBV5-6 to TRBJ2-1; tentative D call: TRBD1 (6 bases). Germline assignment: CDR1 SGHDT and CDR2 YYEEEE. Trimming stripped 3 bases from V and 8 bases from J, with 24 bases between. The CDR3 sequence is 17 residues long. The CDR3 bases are TGTGCCAGCAGCTCCTCCGGACAGTTGTTCATGGGCGATGAGCAGTTCTTC. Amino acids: CASSSSGQLFMGDEQFF. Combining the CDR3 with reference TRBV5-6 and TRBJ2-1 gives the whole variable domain DAGVTQSPTHLIKTRGQQVTLRCSPKSGHDTVSWYQQALGQGPQFIFQYYEEEERQRGNFPDRFSGHQFPNYSSELNVNALLLGDSALYLCASSSSGQLFMGDEQFFGPGTRLTVL.

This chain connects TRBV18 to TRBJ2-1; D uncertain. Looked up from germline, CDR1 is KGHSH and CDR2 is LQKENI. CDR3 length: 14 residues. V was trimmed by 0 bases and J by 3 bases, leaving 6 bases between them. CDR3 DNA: TGTGCCAGCTCACCACCTACAGACTACAATGAGCAGTTCTTC. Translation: CASSPPTDYNEQFF.

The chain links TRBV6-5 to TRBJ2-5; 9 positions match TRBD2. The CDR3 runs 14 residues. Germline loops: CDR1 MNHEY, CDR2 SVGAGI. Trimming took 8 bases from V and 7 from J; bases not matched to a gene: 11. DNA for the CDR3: TGTGCCAGCTGGGCAGCGGGGGGCCCAGGGACCCAGTACTTC. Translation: CASWAAGGPGTQYF.

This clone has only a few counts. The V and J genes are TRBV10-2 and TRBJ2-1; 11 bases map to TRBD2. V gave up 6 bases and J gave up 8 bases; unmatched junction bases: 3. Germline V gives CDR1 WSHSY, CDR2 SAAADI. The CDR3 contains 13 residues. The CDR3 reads CASRTSGIDEQFF. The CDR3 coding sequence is TGCGCCAGCAGGACTAGCGGGATTGATGAGCAGTTCTTC.

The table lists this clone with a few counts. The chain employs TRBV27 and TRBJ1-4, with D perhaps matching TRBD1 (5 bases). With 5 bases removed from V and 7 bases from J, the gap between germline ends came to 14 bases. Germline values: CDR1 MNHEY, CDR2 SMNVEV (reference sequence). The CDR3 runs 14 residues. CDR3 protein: CASSRRSRGEKLFF. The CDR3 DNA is TGTGCCAGCAGTAGGAGATCAAGGGGTGAAAAACTGTTTTTT.

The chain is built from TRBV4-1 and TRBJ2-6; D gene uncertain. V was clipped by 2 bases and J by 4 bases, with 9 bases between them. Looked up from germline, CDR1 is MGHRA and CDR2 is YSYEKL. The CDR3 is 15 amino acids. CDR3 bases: TGCGCCAGCAGCCAATTGTATTTGGGGGCCAACGTCCTGACTTTC. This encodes CASSQLYLGANVLTF.

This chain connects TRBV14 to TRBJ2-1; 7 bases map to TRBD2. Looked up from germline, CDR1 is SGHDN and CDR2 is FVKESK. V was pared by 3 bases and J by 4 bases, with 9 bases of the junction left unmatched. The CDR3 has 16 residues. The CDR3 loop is CASSHWSGTTYNEQFF. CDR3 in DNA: TGTGCCAGCAGCCACTGGTCCGGGACTACTTACAATGAGCAGTTCTTC.

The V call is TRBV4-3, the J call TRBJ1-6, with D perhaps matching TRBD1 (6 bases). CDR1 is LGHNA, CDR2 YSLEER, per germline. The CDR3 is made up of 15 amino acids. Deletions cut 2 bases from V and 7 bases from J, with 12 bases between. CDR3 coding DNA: TGCGCCAGCAGCCAAATGGACAGTCAAAATTCACCCCTCCACTTT. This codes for CASSQMDSQNSPLHF.

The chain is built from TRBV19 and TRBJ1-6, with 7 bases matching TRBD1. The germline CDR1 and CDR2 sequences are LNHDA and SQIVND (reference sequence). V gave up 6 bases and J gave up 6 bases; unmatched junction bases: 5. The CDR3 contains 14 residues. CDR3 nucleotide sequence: TGTGCCAGTAGAGACAGGGCGGGTAATTCACCCCTCCACTTT. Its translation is CASRDRAGNSPLHF.

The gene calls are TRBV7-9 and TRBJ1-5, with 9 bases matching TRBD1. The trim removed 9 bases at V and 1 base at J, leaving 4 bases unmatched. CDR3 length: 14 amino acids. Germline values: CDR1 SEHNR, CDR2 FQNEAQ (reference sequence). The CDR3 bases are TGTGCCAGTACGACAGGGGGAAGCAATCAGCCCCAGCATTTT. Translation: CASTTGGSNQPQHF.

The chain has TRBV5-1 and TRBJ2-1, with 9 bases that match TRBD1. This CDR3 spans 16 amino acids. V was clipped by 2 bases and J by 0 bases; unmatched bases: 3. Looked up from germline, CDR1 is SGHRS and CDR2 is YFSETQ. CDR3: CASSLGQGSSYNEQFF. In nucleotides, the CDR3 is TGCGCCAGCAGCTTAGGACAGGGGAGCTCCTACAATGAGCAGTTCTTC.